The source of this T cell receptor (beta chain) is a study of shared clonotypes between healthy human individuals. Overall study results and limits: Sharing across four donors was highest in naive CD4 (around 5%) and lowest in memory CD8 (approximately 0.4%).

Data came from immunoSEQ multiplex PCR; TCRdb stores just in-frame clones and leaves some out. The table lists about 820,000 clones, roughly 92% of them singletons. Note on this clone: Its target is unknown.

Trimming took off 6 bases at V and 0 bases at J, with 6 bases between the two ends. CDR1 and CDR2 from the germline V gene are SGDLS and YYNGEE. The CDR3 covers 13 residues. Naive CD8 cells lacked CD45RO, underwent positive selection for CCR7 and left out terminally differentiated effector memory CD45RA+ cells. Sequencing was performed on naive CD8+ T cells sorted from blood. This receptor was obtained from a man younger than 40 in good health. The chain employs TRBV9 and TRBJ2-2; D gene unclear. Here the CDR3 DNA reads TGTGCCAGCACTAATGCGAACACCGGGGAGCTGTTTTTT. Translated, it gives CASTNANTGELFF.